A single sample gave rise to the 6 T cell receptor beta chains below, sequenced in a study of T cells in Graves' hyperthyroidism and ophthalmopathy. RNA transcripts gave rise to amplified TCR beta CDR3 regions. The HTBI primer set was used in a first-round RT-PCR of the TCR CDR3. One entry per CDR3 protein results from TCRdb running MiXCR on the multiplex PCR reads. The data show about 600,000 distinct CDR3 sequences, with approximately 14% seen just once and more than 6% held by the top ten. Sequencing input: blood. These receptors originate from a woman under 30 with Graves' ophthalmopathy.

Only a few counts were recorded for this clonotype. The chain employs TRBV4-2 and TRBJ1-4; D is possibly TRBD1 (6 bases). The germline gives CDR1 LGHNA, CDR2 YNFKEQ. The CDR3 covers 16 residues. V shed 4 bases and J shed 6 bases, with 18 bases lying between them. The CDR3 spells CASSRHQGPIYEKLFF. CDR3 DNA: TGTGCCAGCAGCCGCCACCAGGGGCCCATTTATGAAAAACTGTTTTTT.

This clonotype was seen many times. The chain employs TRBV27 and TRBJ1-2, with D perhaps matching TRBD1 (6 bases). This CDR3 has 14 amino acids. V was pared by 4 bases and J by 6 bases, with 15 bases between. Germline assignment: CDR1 MNHEY and CDR2 SMNVEV (reference sequence). CDR3 DNA: TGTGCCAGCAGTTACCGGACAGTAAGCGATGGCTACACCTTC. The encoded protein is CASSYRTVSDGYTF.

This clonotype was detected ten times or more. The V gene is TRBV7-2, the J gene TRBJ1-2; 10 bases align to TRBD1. V was pared by 5 bases and J by 1 base, with 10 bases of the junction left unmatched. CDR1 is SGHTA and CDR2 is FQGNSA in the germline V gene. This CDR3 has 17 amino acids. The CDR3 is CASSPTWGTGDNYGYTF. The CDR3 coding sequence is TGTGCCAGCAGCCCTACGTGGGGGACAGGGGATAACTATGGCTACACCTTC.

This clonotype was seen repeatedly, ten times or more. This chain joins TRBV18 and TRBJ2-7; tentative D call: TRBD2 (6 bases). Germline V gene data show CDR1 as KGHSH and CDR2 as LQKENI. The CDR3 has 15 residues. The ends were cut back, 0 bases at V and 2 bases at J, with 11 bases in the middle. This CDR3 is CASSPPMPGAYEQYF. CDR3 coding DNA: TGTGCCAGCTCACCACCGATGCCGGGGGCCTACGAGCAGTACTTC. The full variable domain, rest sourced from reference TRBV18 and TRBJ2-7, is NAGVMQNPRHLVRRRGQEARLRCSPMKGHSHVYWYRQLPEEGLKFMVYLQKENIIDESGMPKERFSAEFPKEGPSILRIQQVVRGDSAAYFCASSPPMPGAYEQYFGPGTRLTVT.

The sample holds many counts of this clonotype. The chain employs TRBV9 and TRBJ2-7; 9 nucleotides match TRBD1. V lost 3 bases and J lost 5; bases outside the gene matches: 9. The CDR3 contains 15 residues. The V gene's germline CDR1 is SGDLS and CDR2 YYNGEE. The CDR3 DNA reads TGTGCCAGCAGCGAGGGGGACAGGGATATCAACGAGCAGTACTTC. As protein: CASSEGDRDINEQYF. Using reference TRBV9 and TRBJ2-7 for the parts outside the CDR3, the full variable domain is DSGVTQTPKHLITATGQRVTLRCSPRSGDLSVYWYQQSLDQGLQFLIQYYNGEERAKGNILERFSAQQFPDLHSELNLSSLELGDSALYFCASSEGDRDINEQYFGPGTRLTVT.

This clonotype appeared a few times. The chain is built from TRBV5-8 and TRBJ1-3; 7 nucleotides line up with TRBD1. The CDR3 is made up of 13 amino acids. Germline loops: CDR1 SGHTS, CDR2 YDEGEE. Trimming removed 3 bases from V and 15 bases from J; junction bases left unmatched: 12. This CDR3 reads CASSSVPRGFGYF. CDR3 in DNA: TGTGCCAGCAGCTCCGTACCCAGGGGGTTCGGATATTTT. Drawing the rest from reference TRBV5-8 and TRBJ1-3, the complete variable domain is EAGVTQSPTHLIKTRGQQATLRCSPISGHTSVYWYQQALGLGLQFLLWYDEGEERNRGNFPPRFSGRQFPNYSSELNVNALELEDSALYLCASSSVPRGFGYFGEGSWLTVV.